The 4 T cell receptor beta chains presented below share a single source sample, sequenced in a study of OX40 agonist ivuxolimab in advanced cancers. The library was made by the immunoSEQ multiplex PCR assay. Entries here come from immuneACCESS through TCRdb and include only in-frame sequences with V and J called. Some clones fail to appear in such tables; in the studies checked, an unresolved V gene covers under half of the shortfall, and the cause of the remainder is unknown. This sample holds more than 60,000 clones; around 87% were observed only once. The top ten hold more than 3.5% of the sample. Sequenced material: CD4+ or CD8+ T cells sorted from blood, taken in a trial of the OX40 agonist ivuxolimab. The receptors shown here come from an adult with an advanced solid tumor such as melanoma, head and neck, liver or kidney cancer.

This clone was counted once. V gene TRBV7-2 combines with J gene TRBJ2-2, with 12 bases that match TRBD2. Germline CDR1 and CDR2: SGHTA and FQGNSA. CDR3 length: 17 amino acids. Losses at the gene ends were 0 bases for V and 7 bases for J; bases not matched to a gene: 6. CDR3 coding DNA: TGTGCCAGCAGCTTAGCGGCTAGCGGGAGGGCCATCGGGGAGCTGTTTTTT. Protein sequence: CASSLAASGRAIGELFF.

This clone turned up a few times. The J gene is TRBJ2-7, the V gene TRBV4-2; 10 positions agree with TRBD2. The V and J ends lost 0 bases and 5 bases, in that order; junction bases with no gene match: 7. The CDR3 loop spans 16 amino acids. In germline, CDR1 is LGHNA, CDR2 YNFKEQ. The CDR3 nucleotides read TGTGCCAGCAGCCAAGAAGGCGCTAGCGGGAGTAACGAGCAGTACTTC. It codes for CASSQEGASGSNEQYF.

The chain links TRBV5-6 to TRBJ1-1, with D unclear. From germline, CDR1 is SGHDT and CDR2 YYEEEE. The length of the CDR3 is 15 residues. The V end lost 5 bases, the J end lost 2 bases, and 16 bases lay between the germline ends. This chain's CDR3 is CASRLRGIVNTEAFF. DNA for the CDR3: TGTGCCAGCAGGCTTCGAGGCATAGTAAACACTGAAGCTTTCTTT.

This clone was counted a single time. The V gene is TRBV19, the J gene TRBJ1-5, with D uncertain. Trimming took 7 bases from V and 0 from J, leaving 16 bases between them. The germline CDR1 and CDR2 sequences are LNHDA and SQIVND (reference sequence). The CDR3 has 16 residues. The CDR3 nucleotides are TGTGCCAGTACCACACGTAGCTCCTATAGCAATCAGCCCCAGCATTTT. Residues: CASTTRSSYSNQPQHF.